The TCR beta chain under discussion was sequenced for a study of blood T cell repertoires in COVID-19. The wider study: COVID-19 samples from acute and convalescent phases originated in the United States, Italy and Spain.

As originally analysed: Reference gene primer amplification gave estimated nucleated cell counts. Profiled with immunoSEQ multiplex PCR; TCRdb holds only in-frame clones, not every one. V and J calls and clone size follow that table, whereas D and trimming were derived from the DNA. This table holds approximately 150,000 clones, under 95% found once. Germline values: CDR1 LGHDT, CDR2 YNNKEL (reference sequence). The CDR3 extends over 15 amino acids. V lost 1 base and J lost 13, with 17 bases in between. Patients from Seattle were sampled longitudinally, starting during active infection. This clone was observed once.

This receptor was obtained from a man younger than 35 with COVID-19, enrolled during active disease. Material: peripheral blood. The chain links TRBV3-1 (or the pseudogene TRBV3-2) to TRBJ1-6; D remains unclear. The CDR3 loop reads CASSQVGPSGTPLHF. The CDR3 bases are TGTGCCAGCAGCCAAGTTGGCCCCTCGGGTACCCCCCTCCACTTT.